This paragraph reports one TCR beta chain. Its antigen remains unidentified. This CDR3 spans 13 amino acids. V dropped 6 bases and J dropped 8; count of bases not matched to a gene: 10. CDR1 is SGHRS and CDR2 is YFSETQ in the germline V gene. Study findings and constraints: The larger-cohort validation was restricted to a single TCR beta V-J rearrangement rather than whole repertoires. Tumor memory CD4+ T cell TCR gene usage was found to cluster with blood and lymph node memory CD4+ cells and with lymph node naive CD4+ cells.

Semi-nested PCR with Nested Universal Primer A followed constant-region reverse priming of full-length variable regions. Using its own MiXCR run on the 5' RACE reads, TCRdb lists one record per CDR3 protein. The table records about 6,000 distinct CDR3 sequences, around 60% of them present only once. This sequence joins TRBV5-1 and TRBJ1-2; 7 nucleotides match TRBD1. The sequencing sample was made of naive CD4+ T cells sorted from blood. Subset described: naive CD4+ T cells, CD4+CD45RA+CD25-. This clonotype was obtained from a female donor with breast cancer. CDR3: CASKPGPGGGYTF. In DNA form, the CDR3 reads TGCGCCAGCAAGCCGGGACCAGGGGGAGGCTACACCTTC.